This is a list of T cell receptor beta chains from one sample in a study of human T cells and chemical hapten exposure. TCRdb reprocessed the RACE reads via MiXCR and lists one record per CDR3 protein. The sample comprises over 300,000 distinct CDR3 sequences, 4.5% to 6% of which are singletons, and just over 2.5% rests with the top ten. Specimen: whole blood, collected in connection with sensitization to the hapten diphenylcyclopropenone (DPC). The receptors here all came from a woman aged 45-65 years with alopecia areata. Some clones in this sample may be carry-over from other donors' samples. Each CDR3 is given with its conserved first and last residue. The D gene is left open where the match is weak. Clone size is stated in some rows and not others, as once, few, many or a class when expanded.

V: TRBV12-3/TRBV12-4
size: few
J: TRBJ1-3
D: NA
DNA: TGTGCCAGCAGTCCCCTGGGGGGCCTCTCTGGAAACACCATATATTTT
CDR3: CASSPLGGLSGNTIYF

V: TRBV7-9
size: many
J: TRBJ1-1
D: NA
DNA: TGTGCCAGCAGCTTAAACTTTCCTGAAGCTTTCTTT
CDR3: CASSLNFPEAFF

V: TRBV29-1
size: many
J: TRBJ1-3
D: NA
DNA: TGCAGCGTTGTTACCGGGGAAGGTGGAAACACCATATATTTT
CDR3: CSVVTGEGGNTIYF

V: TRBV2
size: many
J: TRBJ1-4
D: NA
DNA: TGTGCCAGCAGCCGGGACTCGTATGAAAAACTGTTTTTT
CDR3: CASSRDSYEKLFF

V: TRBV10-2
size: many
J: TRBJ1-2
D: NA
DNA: TGCGCCAGCAGGAAGGACGGCGGATATGGCTACACCTTC
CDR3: CASRKDGGYGYTF

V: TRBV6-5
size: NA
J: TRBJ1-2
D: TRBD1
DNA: TGTGCCAGCAGCCACCCCGAGACAGGGGTGAGTGGCTACACCTTC
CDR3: CASSHPETGVSGYTF

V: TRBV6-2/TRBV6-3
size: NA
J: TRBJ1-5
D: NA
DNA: TGTGCCAGCAGTTACCCCCCCGGCAACGGCAATCAGCCCCAGCATTTT
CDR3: CASSYPPGNGNQPQHF

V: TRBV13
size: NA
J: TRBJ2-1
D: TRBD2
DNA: TGTGCCAGCAGCCCTAAGCGGGAGGGTTACAATGAGCAGTTCTTC
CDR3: CASSPKREGYNEQFF

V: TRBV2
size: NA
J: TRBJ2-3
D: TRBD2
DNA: TGTGCCAGCGGGCCGGGGGGAGCGGGTAAGAGTGATACGCAGTATTTT
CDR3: CASGPGGAGKSDTQYF

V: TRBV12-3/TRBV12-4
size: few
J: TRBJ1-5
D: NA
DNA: TGTGCCAGCAGTCTAGGGACGGCTAACCAGCCCCAGCATTTT
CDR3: CASSLGTANQPQHF

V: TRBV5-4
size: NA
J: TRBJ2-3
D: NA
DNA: TGTGCCAGCAGCAAAATAGACAGCACAGATACGCAGTATTTT
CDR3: CASSKIDSTDTQYF

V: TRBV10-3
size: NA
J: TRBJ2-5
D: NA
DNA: TGTGCCATCAGTGGTCTCACAGGGAAAGAGACCCAGTACTTC
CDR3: CAISGLTGKETQYF

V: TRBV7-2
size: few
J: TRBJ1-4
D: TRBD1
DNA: TGTGCCAGCAGCCTGCAGGGGGCGCACGATGAAAAACTGTTTTTT
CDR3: CASSLQGAHDEKLFF

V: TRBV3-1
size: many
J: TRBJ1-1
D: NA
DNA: TGTGCCAGCAATGGTGGAACTGAAGCTTTCTTT
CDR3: CASNGGTEAFF

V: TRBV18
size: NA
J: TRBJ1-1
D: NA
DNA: TGTGCCAGCTCACCACAGGGACACGTTAACACTGAAGCTTTCTTT
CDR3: CASSPQGHVNTEAFF

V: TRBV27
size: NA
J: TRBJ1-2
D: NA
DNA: TGTGCCAGCAGGGAAAACAGCCGGGTCGGCTACACCTTC
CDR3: CASRENSRVGYTF

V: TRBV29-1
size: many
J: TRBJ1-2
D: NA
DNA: TGCAGCGTTGGAGGGGCCTTCATTGGCTACACCTTC
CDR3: CSVGGAFIGYTF

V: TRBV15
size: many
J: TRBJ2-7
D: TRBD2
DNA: TGTGCCACCAGCAGATCGGGACTAGCGGCCTACGAGCAGTACTTC
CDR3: CATSRSGLAAYEQYF

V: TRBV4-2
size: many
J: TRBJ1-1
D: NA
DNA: TGTGCCAGCAGCCAAGAAAGAACTGAAGCTTTCTTT
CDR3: CASSQERTEAFF

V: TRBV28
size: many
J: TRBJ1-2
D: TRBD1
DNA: TGTGCCAGCATCAAGGACAGGGTCCATGGCTACACCTTC
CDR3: CASIKDRVHGYTF

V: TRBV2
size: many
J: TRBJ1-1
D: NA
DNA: TGTGCCAGCATTGGACCGGCGAACACTGAAGCTTTCTTT
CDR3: CASIGPANTEAFF

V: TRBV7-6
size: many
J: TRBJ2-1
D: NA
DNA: TGTGCCAGCAGCTTAGCTGGGGACCCGTACAATGAGCAGTTCTTC
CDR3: CASSLAGDPYNEQFF

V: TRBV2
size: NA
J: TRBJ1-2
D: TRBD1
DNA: TGTGCCAGCAGCCGAGACAGGGAAGCCTCCTACACCTTC
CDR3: CASSRDREASYTF

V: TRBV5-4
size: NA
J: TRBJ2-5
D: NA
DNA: TGTGCCAGCAGCTTGGGGACCAAAACCCAAGAGACCCAGTACTTC
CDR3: CASSLGTKTQETQYF

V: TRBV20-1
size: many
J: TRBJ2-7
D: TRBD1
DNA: TGCAGTGCTCCCGTACAGGGGGCTGGCGAGCAGTACTTC
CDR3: CSAPVQGAGEQYF

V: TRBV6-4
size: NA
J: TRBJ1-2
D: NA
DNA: TGTGCCAGCAGTGACAGGGGCTTCTATGGCTACACCTTC
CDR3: CASSDRGFYGYTF

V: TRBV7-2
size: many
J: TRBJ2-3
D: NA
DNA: TGTGCCAGCAGCTTAGGGCCCCCCGGTGCGCAGTATTTT
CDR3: CASSLGPPGAQYF

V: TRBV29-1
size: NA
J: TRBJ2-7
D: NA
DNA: TGCAGCGTTGAAGGGACCGCCCTGGAGCAGTACTTC
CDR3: CSVEGTALEQYF

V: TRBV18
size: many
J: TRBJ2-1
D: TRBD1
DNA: TGTGCCAGCTCACCACCCCGAGGGGGCCGACCTGAGCAGTTCTTC
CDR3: CASSPPRGGRPEQFF

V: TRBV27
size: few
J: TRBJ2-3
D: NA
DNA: TGTGCCAGCAGTTTAGGAGGCAGGGGCCAAGATACGCAGTATTTT
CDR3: CASSLGGRGQDTQYF

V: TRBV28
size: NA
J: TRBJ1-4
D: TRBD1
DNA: TGTGCCAGCAGTTTATTCCCGGGACAGGGAGGTGAAAAACTGTTTTTT
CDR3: CASSLFPGQGGEKLFF

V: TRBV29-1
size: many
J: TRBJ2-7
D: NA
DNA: TGCAGCGTCCGACCCCGGGACGAGCAGTACTTC
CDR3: CSVRPRDEQYF

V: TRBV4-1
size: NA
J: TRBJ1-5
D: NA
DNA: TGCGCCAGCACCCTGAGGCCTTTCGGCAATCAGCCCCAGCATTTT
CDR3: CASTLRPFGNQPQHF

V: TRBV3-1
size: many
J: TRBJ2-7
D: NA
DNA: TGTGCCAGCAGCCAAGACGACAGAGACGGGCAGTACTTC
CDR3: CASSQDDRDGQYF

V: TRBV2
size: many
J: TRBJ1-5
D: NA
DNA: TGTGCCAGCCGGTTGGGGGGGACTCAGCCCCAGCATTTT
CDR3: CASRLGGTQPQHF

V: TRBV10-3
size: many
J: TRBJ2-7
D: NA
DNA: TGTGCCATCGCACGACAGGACCACGAGCAGTACTTC
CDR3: CAIARQDHEQYF

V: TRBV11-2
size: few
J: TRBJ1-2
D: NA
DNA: TGTGCCAGCAGCTTAGCCAGCTCCTATGGCTACACCTTC
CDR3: CASSLASSYGYTF

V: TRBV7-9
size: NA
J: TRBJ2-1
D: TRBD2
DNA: TGTGCCAGCAGCTCCCGGGAGGCTAGCGGTCCGAACTACAATGAGCAGTTCTTC
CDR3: CASSSREASGPNYNEQFF

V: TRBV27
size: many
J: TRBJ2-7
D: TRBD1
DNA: TGTGCCAGCGGGACAGGGGTAATAGACGAGCAGTACTTC
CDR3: CASGTGVIDEQYF

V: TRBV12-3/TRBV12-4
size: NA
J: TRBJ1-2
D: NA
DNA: TGTGCCAGCAGTTTTGACACGTCCGCTCATGGCTACACCTTC
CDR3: CASSFDTSAHGYTF

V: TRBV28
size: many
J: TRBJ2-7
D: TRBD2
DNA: TGTGCCAGCAGTTTGATGGCGGGAGGGCACTACGAGCAGTACTTC
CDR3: CASSLMAGGHYEQYF

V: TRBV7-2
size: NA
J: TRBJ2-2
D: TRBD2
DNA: TGTGCCAGCAGCTTAGACGTTTCACTAGCGGCAATAACCGGGGAGCTGTTTTTT
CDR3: CASSLDVSLAAITGELFF

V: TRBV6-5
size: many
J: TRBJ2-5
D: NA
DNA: TGTGCCAGCAGTCTCGGGGGAAGTGAGACCCAGTACTTC
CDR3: CASSLGGSETQYF

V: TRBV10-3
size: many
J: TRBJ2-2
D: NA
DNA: TGTGCCATCCGGGACTTCCTGAACACCGGGGAGCTGTTTTTT
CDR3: CAIRDFLNTGELFF

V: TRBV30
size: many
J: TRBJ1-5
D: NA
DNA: TGTGCCTGGAGTGGGGGGCCCGGAGGTCAGCCCCAGCATTTT
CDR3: CAWSGGPGGQPQHF

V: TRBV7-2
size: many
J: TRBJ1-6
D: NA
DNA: TGTGCCAGCAGCTTCTTCACAGGGAAGGATTCACCCCTCCACTTT
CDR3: CASSFFTGKDSPLHF

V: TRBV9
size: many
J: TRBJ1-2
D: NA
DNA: TGTGCCAGCAGCGTAAACTCCGAGCGATGGCTCACCTTC
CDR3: CASSVNSERWLTF

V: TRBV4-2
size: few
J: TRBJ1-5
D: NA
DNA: TGTGCCAGCAGCCAAGATGCCCAGGGCTCCAATCAGCCCCAGCATTTT
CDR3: CASSQDAQGSNQPQHF

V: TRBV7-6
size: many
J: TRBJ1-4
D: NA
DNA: TGTGCCAGCAGCGCTCAGGAGAGGGGTGAAAAACTGTTTTTT
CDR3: CASSAQERGEKLFF

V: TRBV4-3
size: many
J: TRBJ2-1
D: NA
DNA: TGCGCCAGCAGCCAAGGATGGAGAAATGAGCAGTTCTTC
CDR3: CASSQGWRNEQFF

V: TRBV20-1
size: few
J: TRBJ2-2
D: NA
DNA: TGCAGTGCTAGACCGGGTGGGGCTGGAACCGGGGAGCTGTTTTTT
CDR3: CSARPGGAGTGELFF

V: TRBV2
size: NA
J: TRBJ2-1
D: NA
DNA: TGTGCCAGCGGCGTCACTAGGAGCACTGAGCAGTTCTTC
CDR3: CASGVTRSTEQFF

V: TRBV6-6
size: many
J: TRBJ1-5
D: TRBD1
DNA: TGTGCCAGCAGCCGCGGACAGGGGGTCCCCAATCAGCCCCAGCATTTT
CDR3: CASSRGQGVPNQPQHF

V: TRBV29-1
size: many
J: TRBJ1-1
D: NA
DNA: TGCAGCGGCACCGACAGGCGGGACACTGAAGCTTTCTTT
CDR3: CSGTDRRDTEAFF

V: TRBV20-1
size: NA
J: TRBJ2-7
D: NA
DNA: TGCAGTGCTAGAGAAAATGGGTTGAGGTCCGCCTACGAGCAGTACTTC
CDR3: CSARENGLRSAYEQYF

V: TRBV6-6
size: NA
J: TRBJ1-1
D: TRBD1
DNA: TGTGCCAGCACCGGACAGGAGAACACTGAAGCTTTCTTT
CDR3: CASTGQENTEAFF

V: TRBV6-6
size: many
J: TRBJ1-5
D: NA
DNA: TGTGCCAGCCGGGACCTTAGCAATCAGCCCCAGCATTTT
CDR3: CASRDLSNQPQHF